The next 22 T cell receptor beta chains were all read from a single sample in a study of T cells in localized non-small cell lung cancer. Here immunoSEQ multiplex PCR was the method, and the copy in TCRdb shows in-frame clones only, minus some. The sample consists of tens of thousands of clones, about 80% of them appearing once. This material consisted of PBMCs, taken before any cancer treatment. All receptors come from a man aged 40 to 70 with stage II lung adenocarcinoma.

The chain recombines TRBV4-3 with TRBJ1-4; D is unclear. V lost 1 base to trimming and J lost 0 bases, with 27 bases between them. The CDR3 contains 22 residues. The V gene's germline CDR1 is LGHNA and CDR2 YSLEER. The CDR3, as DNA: TGCGCCAGCAGCCAAGGCCGTGGTCGTAGGACTGGCCATCCCACAACTAATGAAAAACTGTTTTTT. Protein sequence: CASSQGRGRRTGHPTTNEKLFF.

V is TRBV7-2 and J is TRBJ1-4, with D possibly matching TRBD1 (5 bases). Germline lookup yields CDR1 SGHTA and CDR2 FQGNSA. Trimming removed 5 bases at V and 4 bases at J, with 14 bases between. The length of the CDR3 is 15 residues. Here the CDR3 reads CASSRAGVLNEKLFF. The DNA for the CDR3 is TGTGCCAGCAGCAGAGCGGGGGTTCTTAATGAAAAACTGTTTTTT.

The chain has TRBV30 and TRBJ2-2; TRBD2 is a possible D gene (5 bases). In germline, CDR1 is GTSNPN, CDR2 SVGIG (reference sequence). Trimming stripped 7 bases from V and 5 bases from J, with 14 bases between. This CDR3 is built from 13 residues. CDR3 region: CALDPTGTGELFF. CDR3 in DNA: TGTGCCTTGGACCCCACGGGGACCGGGGAGCTGTTTTTT.

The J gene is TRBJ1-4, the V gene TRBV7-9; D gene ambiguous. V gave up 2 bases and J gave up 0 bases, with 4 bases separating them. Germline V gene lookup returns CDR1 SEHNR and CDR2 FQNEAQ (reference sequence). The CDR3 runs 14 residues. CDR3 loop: CASSLTATNEKLFF. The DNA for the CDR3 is TGTGCCAGCAGCTTAACCGCAACTAATGAAAAACTGTTTTTT. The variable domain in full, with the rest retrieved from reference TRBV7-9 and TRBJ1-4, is DTGVSQNPRHKITKRGQNVTFRCDPISEHNRLYWYRQTLGQGPEFLTYFQNEAQLEKSRLLSDRFSAERPKGSFSTLEIQRTEQGDSAMYLCASSLTATNEKLFFGSGTQLSVL.

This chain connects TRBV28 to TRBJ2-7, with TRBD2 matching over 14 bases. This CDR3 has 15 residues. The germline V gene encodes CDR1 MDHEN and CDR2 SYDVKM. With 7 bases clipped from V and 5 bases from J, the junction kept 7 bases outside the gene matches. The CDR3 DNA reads TGTGCCAGCACCATGGGACTAGCGGGAGTCCACGAGCAGTACTTC. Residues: CASTMGLAGVHEQYF. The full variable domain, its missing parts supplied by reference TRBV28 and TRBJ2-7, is DVKVTQSSRYLVKRTGEKVFLECVQDMDHENMFWYRQDPGLGLRLIYFSYDVKMKEKGDIPEGYSVSREKKERFSLILESASTNQTSMYLCASTMGLAGVHEQYFGPGTRLTVT.

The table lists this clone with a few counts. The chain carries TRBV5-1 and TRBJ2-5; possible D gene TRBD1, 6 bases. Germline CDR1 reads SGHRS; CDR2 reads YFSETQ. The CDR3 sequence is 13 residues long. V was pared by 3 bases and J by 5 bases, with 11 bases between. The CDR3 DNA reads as TGCGCCAGCAGCTGGACCCAGGGGGAGACCCAGTACTTC. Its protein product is CASSWTQGETQYF.

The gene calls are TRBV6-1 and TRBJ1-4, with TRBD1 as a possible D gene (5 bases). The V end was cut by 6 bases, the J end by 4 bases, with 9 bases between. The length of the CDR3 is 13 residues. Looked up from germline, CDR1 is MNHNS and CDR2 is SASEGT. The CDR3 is CASSRDFNEKLFF. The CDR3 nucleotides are TGTGCCAGCAGCCGGGACTTTAATGAAAAACTGTTTTTT.

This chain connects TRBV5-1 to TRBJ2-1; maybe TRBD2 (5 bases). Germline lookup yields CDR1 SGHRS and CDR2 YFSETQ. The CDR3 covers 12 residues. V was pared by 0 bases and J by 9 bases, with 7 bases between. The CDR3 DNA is TGCGCCAGCAGCTTGGCTCGGGGTGAGCAGTTCTTC. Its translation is CASSLARGEQFF.

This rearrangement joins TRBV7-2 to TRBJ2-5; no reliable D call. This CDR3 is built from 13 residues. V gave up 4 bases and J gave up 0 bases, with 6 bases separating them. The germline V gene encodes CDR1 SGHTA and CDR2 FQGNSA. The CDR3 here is CASSSDNQETQYF. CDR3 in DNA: TGTGCCAGCAGCTCTGACAACCAAGAGACCCAGTACTTC.

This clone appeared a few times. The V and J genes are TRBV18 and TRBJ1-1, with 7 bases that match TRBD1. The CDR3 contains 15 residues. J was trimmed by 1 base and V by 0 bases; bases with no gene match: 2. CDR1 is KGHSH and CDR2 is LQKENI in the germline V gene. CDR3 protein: CASSPPGQQNTEAFF. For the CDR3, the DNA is TGTGCCAGCTCACCACCGGGACAGCAGAACACTGAAGCTTTCTTT.

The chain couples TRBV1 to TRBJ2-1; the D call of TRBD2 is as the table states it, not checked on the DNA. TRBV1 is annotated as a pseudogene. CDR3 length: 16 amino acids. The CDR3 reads CTSSHPPTSGRNEQFF. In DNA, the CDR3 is TGCACCAGCAGCCACCCCCCGACTAGCGGGAGGAATGAGCAGTTCTTC.

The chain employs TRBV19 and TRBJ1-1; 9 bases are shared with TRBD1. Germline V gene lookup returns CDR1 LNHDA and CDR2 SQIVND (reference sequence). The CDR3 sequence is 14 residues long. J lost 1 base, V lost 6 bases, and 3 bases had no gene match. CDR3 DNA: TGTGCCAGTAGGGGGGGACAGGGGAACACTGAAGCTTTCTTT. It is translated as CASRGGQGNTEAFF.

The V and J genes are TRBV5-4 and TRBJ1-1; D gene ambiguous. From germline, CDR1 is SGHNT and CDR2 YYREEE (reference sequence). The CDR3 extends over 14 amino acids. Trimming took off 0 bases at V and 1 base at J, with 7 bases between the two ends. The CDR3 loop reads CASSLVTRNTEAFF. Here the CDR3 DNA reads TGTGCCAGCAGCTTGGTGACCAGGAACACTGAAGCTTTCTTT.

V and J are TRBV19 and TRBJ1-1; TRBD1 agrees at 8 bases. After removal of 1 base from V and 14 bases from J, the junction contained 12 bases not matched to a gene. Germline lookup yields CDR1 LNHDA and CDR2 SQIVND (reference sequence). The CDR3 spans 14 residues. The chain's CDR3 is CASSIVQGADMRFF. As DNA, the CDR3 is TGTGCCAGTAGTATAGTCCAGGGGGCTGATATGAGGTTCTTT.

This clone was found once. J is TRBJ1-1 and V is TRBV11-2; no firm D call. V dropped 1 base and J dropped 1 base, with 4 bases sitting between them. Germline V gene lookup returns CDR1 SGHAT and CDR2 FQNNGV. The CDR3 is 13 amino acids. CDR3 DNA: TGTGCCAGCAGCTTAGTGAGGAACACTGAAGCTTTCTTT. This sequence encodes CASSLVRNTEAFF.

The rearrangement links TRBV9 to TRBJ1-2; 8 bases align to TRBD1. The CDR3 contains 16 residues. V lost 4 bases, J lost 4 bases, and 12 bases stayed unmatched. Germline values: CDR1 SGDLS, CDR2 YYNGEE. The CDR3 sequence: CASSPSGQGFSYGYTF. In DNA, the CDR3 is TGTGCCAGCAGCCCCTCCGGACAGGGTTTTAGCTATGGCTACACCTTC.

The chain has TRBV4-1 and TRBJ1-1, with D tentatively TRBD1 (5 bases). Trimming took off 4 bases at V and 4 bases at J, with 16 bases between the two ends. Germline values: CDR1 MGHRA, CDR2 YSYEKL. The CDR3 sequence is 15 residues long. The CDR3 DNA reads TGCGCCAGCAGCCTTCACCCTCAGGGAGGCACTGAAGCTTTCTTT. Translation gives CASSLHPQGGTEAFF.

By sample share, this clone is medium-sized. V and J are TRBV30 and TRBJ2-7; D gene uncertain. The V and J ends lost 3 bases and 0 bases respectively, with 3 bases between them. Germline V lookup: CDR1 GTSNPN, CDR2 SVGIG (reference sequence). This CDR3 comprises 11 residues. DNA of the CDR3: TGTGCCTGGAGCGCCTCCTACGAGCAGTACTTC. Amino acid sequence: CAWSASYEQYF.

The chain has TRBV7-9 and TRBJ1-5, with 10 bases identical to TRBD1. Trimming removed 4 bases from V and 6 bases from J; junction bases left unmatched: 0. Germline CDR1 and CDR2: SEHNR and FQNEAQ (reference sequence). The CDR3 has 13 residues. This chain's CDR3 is CASSWTGGQPQHF. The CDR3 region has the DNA TGTGCCAGCAGCTGGACAGGGGGTCAGCCCCAGCATTTT.

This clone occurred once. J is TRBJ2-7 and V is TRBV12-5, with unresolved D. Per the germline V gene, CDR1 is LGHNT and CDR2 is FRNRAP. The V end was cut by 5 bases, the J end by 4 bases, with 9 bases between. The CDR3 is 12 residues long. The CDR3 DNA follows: TGTGCTAGTGGTCCCGAGACTTACGAGCAGTACTTC. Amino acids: CASGPETYEQYF.

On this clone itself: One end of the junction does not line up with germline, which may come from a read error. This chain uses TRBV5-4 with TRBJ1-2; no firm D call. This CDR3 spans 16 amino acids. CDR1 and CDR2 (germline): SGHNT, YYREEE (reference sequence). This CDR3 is CASSQDGDVSRYGYTF. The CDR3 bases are TGCGCCAGCAGCCAAGATGGGGATGTCAGCAGATATGGCTACACCTTC.

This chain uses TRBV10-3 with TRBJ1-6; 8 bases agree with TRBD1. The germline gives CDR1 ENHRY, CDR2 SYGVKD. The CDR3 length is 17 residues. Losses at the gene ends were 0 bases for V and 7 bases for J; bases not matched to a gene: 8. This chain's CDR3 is CAISESGQGAKNSPLHF. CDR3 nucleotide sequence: TGTGCCATCAGTGAGTCAGGGCAGGGGGCTAAAAATTCACCCCTCCACTTT.